This passage covers 16 T cell receptor beta chains from one sample sequenced in a study of cytomegalovirus exposure and HLA in healthy donors. Using immunoSEQ multiplex PCR, the repertoire was profiled, and TCRdb retains in-frame clones only, with some absent. The sample records some 170,000 clones, 85% to 90% being singletons. Sequencing input: PBMCs. Receptors were obtained from a man aged 18 to 29 in good health and CMV-seropositive.

This clone occurred once. The chain employs TRBV29-1 and TRBJ1-4, with D possibly being TRBD1 (6 bases). V was shortened by 7 bases and J by 8 bases, with 11 bases between the two germline ends. The CDR3 consists of 11 residues. Germline V gene lookup returns CDR1 SQVTM and CDR2 ANQGSEA. The CDR3 nucleotides read TGCAGCGCAGGGGAAGGCGAAAAACTGTTTTTT. The encoded protein is CSAGEGEKLFF.

This rearrangement joins TRBV19 to TRBJ2-7; 9 nucleotides match TRBD2. CDR3 length equals 15 residues. Germline V gene data show CDR1 as LNHDA and CDR2 as SQIVND (reference sequence). The trim removed 7 bases at V and 4 bases at J, leaving 11 bases unmatched. The CDR3 coding sequence is TGTGCCAGTACCTCTAGGGCTAGCGGGACATACGAGCAGTACTTC. It encodes CASTSRASGTYEQYF.

The V and J genes are TRBV6-6 and TRBJ2-7, with TRBD2 matching over 10 bases. This CDR3 has 14 amino acids. The germline V gene encodes CDR1 MNHNY and CDR2 SVGAGI (reference sequence). V lost 6 bases, J lost 4 bases, and 6 bases stayed unmatched. The CDR3 nucleotides read TGTGCCAGCAGGTTGTCTAGCGGGAGTTACGAGCAGTACTTC. Residues: CASRLSSGSYEQYF.

This clone was seen a few times. V gene TRBV2 combines with J gene TRBJ2-1, with D unclear. There are 14 residues in the CDR3. V was pared by 10 bases and J by 0 bases, with 13 bases between. The germline V gene has CDR1 SNHLY and CDR2 FYNNEI. DNA for the CDR3: TGTGCCAACCGGGTTCCACACTCCTACAATGAGCAGTTCTTC. Its protein is CANRVPHSYNEQFF. Complete variable domain (other parts from reference TRBV2 and TRBJ2-1): EPEVTQTPSHQVTQMGQEVILRCVPISNHLYFYWYRQILGQKVEFLVSFYNNEISEKSEIFDDQFSVERPDGSNFTLKIRSTKLEDSAMYFCANRVPHSYNEQFFGPGTRLTVL.

This clone is a singleton in its sample. Other DNA sequences in this specimen translate into the identical CDR3. The chain couples TRBV18 to TRBJ2-2; 7 bases fit TRBD1. The CDR3 spans 14 residues. Germline assignment: CDR1 KGHSH and CDR2 LQKENI. V gave up 3 bases and J gave up 5 bases; unmatched junction bases: 3. This CDR3 reads CASSPDRATGELFF. Written as DNA, the CDR3 is TGTGCCAGCTCACCCGACAGGGCTACCGGGGAGCTGTTTTTT.

V is TRBV30 and J is TRBJ2-3; a possible D gene is TRBD2 (5 bases). The CDR3 runs 16 residues. Looked up from germline, CDR1 is GTSNPN and CDR2 is SVGIG (reference sequence). Trimming removed 1 base from V and 2 bases from J, with 16 bases in between. Written as DNA, the CDR3 is TGTGCCTGGAGTGCGGGTATGGGCGGACTCACAGATACGCAGTATTTT. Translating it yields CAWSAGMGGLTDTQYF. Complete variable domain (other parts from reference TRBV30 and TRBJ2-3): SQTIHQWPATLVQPVGSPLSLECTVEGTSNPNLYWYRQAAGRGLQLLFYSVGIGQISSEVPQNLSASRPQDRQFILSSKKLLLSDSGFYLCAWSAGMGGLTDTQYFGPGTRLTVL.

This chain uses TRBV10-3 with TRBJ2-3; maybe TRBD2 (6 bases). CDR3 length equals 15 residues. V gave up 4 bases and J gave up 3 bases, with 14 bases separating them. Germline CDR1 ENHRY, CDR2 SYGVKD. CDR3 protein: CAISVRGISTDTQYF. Here the CDR3 DNA reads TGTGCCATCAGTGTACGCGGGATCTCGACAGATACGCAGTATTTT.

The chain carries TRBV5-1 and TRBJ1-2; 10 bases map to TRBD1. Losses at the gene ends were 3 bases for V and 2 bases for J; bases not matched to a gene: 7. The CDR3 is made up of 16 amino acids. Germline V CDR1 and CDR2: SGHRS, YFSETQ. The CDR3 here is CASSWSRDRGNYGYTF. The CDR3 region has the DNA TGCGCCAGCAGCTGGTCCCGGGACAGGGGAAACTATGGCTACACCTTC.

The rearrangement links TRBV10-3 to TRBJ1-1, with 11 positions matching TRBD1. The CDR3 is 15 amino acids. J gave up 4 bases and V 1 base, and 2 bases lay outside the gene matches. CDR1 is ENHRY and CDR2 is SYGVKD in the germline V gene. The CDR3 bases are TGTGCCATCAGTGAGTATGGGACAGGGGGCACTGAAGCTTTCTTT. Its protein product is CAISEYGTGGTEAFF.

This clone was picked up one time. The genes are TRBV2 and TRBJ1-2, with D unclear. Germline values: CDR1 SNHLY, CDR2 FYNNEI. This CDR3 is built from 12 residues. V was cut by 3 bases and J by 0 bases, with 2 bases left in between. In nucleotides, the CDR3 is TGTGCCAGCAGTGACACTAACTATGGCTACACCTTC. This gives the protein CASSDTNYGYTF. Looking up the rest from reference TRBV2 and TRBJ1-2 gives the full variable domain: EPEVTQTPSHQVTQMGQEVILRCVPISNHLYFYWYRQILGQKVEFLVSFYNNEISEKSEIFDDQFSVERPDGSNFTLKIRSTKLEDSAMYFCASSDTNYGYTFGSGTRLTVV.

This sequence joins TRBV19 and TRBJ2-7; 12 nucleotides agree with TRBD2. Germline CDR1 is LNHDA and CDR2 is SQIVND (reference sequence). The CDR3 covers 14 residues. The J segment lost 7 bases and the V segment lost 10 bases, leaving 11 bases of the junction unmatched. The chain's CDR3 is CATRKTSGSGEQYF. The CDR3 DNA follows: TGTGCCACCCGAAAGACTAGCGGGAGCGGGGAGCAGTACTTC.

The rearrangement links TRBV10-3 to TRBJ2-1; D ambiguous. Looked up from germline, CDR1 is ENHRY and CDR2 is SYGVKD. CDR3 length equals 14 residues. Deletions cut 0 bases from V and 6 bases from J, with 9 bases between. CDR3 in DNA: TGTGCCATCAGTGAGTCACGCGGCCCCAATGAGCAGTTCTTC. Protein: CAISESRGPNEQFF.

The chain has TRBV7-8 and TRBJ1-2; 10 positions match TRBD1. The V and J ends lost 0 bases and 5 bases, in that order; junction bases with no gene match: 9. The germline V gene encodes CDR1 SGHVS and CDR2 FQNEAQ. This CDR3 is 17 amino acids long. CDR3 bases: TGTGCCAGCAGCTTAGCCCCTGACAGGGGGCAGTGGTATGGCTACACCTTC. Protein: CASSLAPDRGQWYGYTF.

The rearrangement uses TRBV19 and TRBJ1-2, with 8 bases lining up with TRBD1. Trimming cost V 5 bases and J 4 bases; bases outside gene matches: 6. Germline V gives CDR1 LNHDA, CDR2 SQIVND (reference sequence). CDR3 length equals 14 residues. CDR3 coding DNA: TGTGCCAGTAGTCCGGACAGGGTGTTCTATGGCTACACCTTC. It translates to CASSPDRVFYGYTF. Filled out from reference TRBV19 and TRBJ1-2, the complete variable domain reads DGGITQSPKYLFRKEGQNVTLSCEQNLNHDAMYWYRQDPGQGLRLIYYSQIVNDFQKGDIAEGYSVSREKKESFPLTVTSAQKNPTAFYLCASSPDRVFYGYTFGSGTRLTVV.

V is TRBV5-4 and J is TRBJ2-1, with 10 bases fitting TRBD2. There are 12 residues in the CDR3. CDR1 is SGHNT, CDR2 YYREEE, per germline (reference sequence). The CDR3 DNA is TGTGCAGCGGGAGGGCCATTGAATGAGCAGTTCTTC. Translated: CAAGGPLNEQFF.

The chain joins TRBV5-5 to TRBJ1-5; no reliable D call. CDR1 is SGHKS and CDR2 is YYEKEE in the germline V gene (reference sequence). V lost 1 base, J lost 0 bases, and 11 bases lay in between. The CDR3 is 16 amino acids. The CDR3 DNA follows: TGTGCCAGCAGCTTGAAGGGAGAGAATAGCAATCAGCCCCAGCATTTT. This gives the protein CASSLKGENSNQPQHF.